The next 30 T cell receptor beta chains were all read from a single sample in a study of molecular identifiers for immune sequencing clone quantification. TCRdb fed the PCR reads into MiXCR, producing one record per CDR3 protein. The profile shows around 320,000 distinct CDR3 sequences, 24% of them singletons. Specimen: naive CD8+ T cells from blood, with Jurkat cell RNA spiked in. Noted subset: FACS-sorted CD8+CD4-CCR7+CD45RA+ naive T cells. Every receptor here comes from a human donor in good health. Some libraries in this study had Jurkat cell RNA spiked in.

The V gene is TRBV6-5, the J gene TRBJ2-1; tentative D call: TRBD2 (5 bases). Germline lookup yields CDR1 MNHEY and CDR2 SVGAGI. The CDR3 totals 13 residues. V lost 7 bases to trimming and J lost 5 bases, with 12 bases between them. CDR3 sequence: CASTRTRDNEQFF. DNA for the CDR3: TGTGCCAGCACCCGAACTAGAGACAATGAGCAGTTCTTC.

The chain has TRBV25-1 and TRBJ2-1; no clear D gene. Between the trimmed V and J ends, which lost 8 bases and 0 bases, there was a span of 11 bases. Germline V gene sequence: CDR1 MGHDK, CDR2 SYGVNS. CDR3 length equals 14 residues. CDR3 in amino acids: CASGDSSSYNEQFF. Written as DNA, the CDR3 is TGTGCCAGCGGAGACTCGAGCTCCTACAATGAGCAGTTCTTC.

Remarks on this clonotype: One junction end does not reproduce the germline sequence, and a read error may be involved. The chain joins TRBV11-2 to TRBJ1-1; 8 nucleotides align to TRBD1. The CDR3 consists of 16 residues. Germline-derived CDR1 and CDR2 are SGHAT and FQNNGV. CDR3 amino acids: CASGLDSRQGSTEAFF. The CDR3 DNA reads TGTGCCAGCGGCTTAGACTCAAGACAGGGGAGCACTGAAGCTTTCTTT.

The J gene is TRBJ2-2, the V gene TRBV6-2 or TRBV6-3; D call uncertain. The CDR3 has 15 amino acids. V was clipped by 1 base and J by 4 bases, with 10 bases between them. CDR1 and CDR2 (germline): MNHEY, SVGEGT. The CDR3 sequence is CASSYFRPTTGELFF. The CDR3, as DNA: TGTGCCAGCAGTTACTTTCGGCCGACCACCGGGGAGCTGTTTTTT.

This sequence joins TRBV21-1 and TRBJ1-5; the listed D gene, TRBD1, was not tested against the DNA. TRBV21-1 is an annotated pseudogene. The CDR3 is 16 amino acids. The CDR3 region has the DNA TGTGCCAGCAGCGGCGGGACACATAATAGCAATCAGCCCCAGCATTTT. This sequence encodes CASSGGTHNSNQPQHF.

This clonotype was seen a few times. V is TRBV7-9 and J is TRBJ1-4, with 7 bases fitting TRBD1. Germline lookup yields CDR1 SEHNR and CDR2 FQNEAQ (reference sequence). Trimming removed 2 bases from V and 8 bases from J; junction bases left unmatched: 5. The CDR3 has 14 amino acids. Here the CDR3 DNA reads TGTGCCAGCAGCTTAACAGGGGATGGGGAAAAACTGTTTTTT. Encoded protein: CASSLTGDGEKLFF.

This clonotype was observed a handful of times. The rearrangement uses TRBV6-5 and TRBJ2-3; 12 bases map to TRBD2. The V gene end was trimmed by 2 bases and the J gene end by 1 base; junction bases not matched to a gene: 13. This CDR3 is built from 20 residues. Per the germline V gene, CDR1 is MNHEY and CDR2 is SVGAGI. Written as DNA, the CDR3 is TGTGCCAGCAGTTACGATTGGGCTAGCGGGAGGGCTGTCGGCACAGATACGCAGTATTTT. Translation gives CASSYDWASGRAVGTDTQYF.

There are a few counts of this clonotype. This rearrangement joins TRBV11-2 to TRBJ2-1, with 10 bases fitting TRBD2. In germline, CDR1 is SGHAT, CDR2 FQNNGV. This CDR3 has 16 residues. V dropped 5 bases and J dropped 8; count of bases not matched to a gene: 12. CDR3 amino acids: CASSPPGAGGPDEQFF. CDR3 sequence (DNA): TGTGCCAGCAGCCCCCCGGGAGCGGGAGGGCCGGATGAGCAGTTCTTC.

The table lists this clonotype with a few counts. The chain joins TRBV7-9 to TRBJ2-1; 8 bases match TRBD2. From germline, CDR1 is SEHNR and CDR2 FQNEAQ (reference sequence). This CDR3 has 16 residues. V was pared by 1 base and J by 6 bases, with 8 bases of the junction left unmatched. The CDR3 DNA sequence: TGTGCCAGCAGCTTAGTATCCGGGAGGGTAGGCAATGAGCAGTTCTTC. This encodes CASSLVSGRVGNEQFF.

At least ten counts were recorded for this clonotype. J is TRBJ1-1 and V is TRBV4-3; D unclear. This CDR3 contains 14 residues. The V and J ends lost 1 base and 3 bases respectively, with 9 bases between them. Germline-derived CDR1 and CDR2 are LGHNA and YSLEER. The CDR3 nucleotides are TGCGCCAGCAGCCAAGCTCAGGCCGACACTGAAGCTTTCTTT. This gives the protein CASSQAQADTEAFF.

This chain connects TRBV12-3 or TRBV12-4 to TRBJ2-2; D is unresolved. The CDR3 has 16 residues. The ends were cut back, 5 bases at V and 3 bases at J, with 16 bases in the middle. CDR3 region: CASSRATVAHTGELFF. CDR3 bases: TGTGCCAGCAGTCGAGCAACAGTCGCGCACACCGGGGAGCTGTTTTTT.

The sample holds many counts of this clonotype. The CDR3 sequence is CASSSASGGETQYF. The CDR3 DNA sequence: TGTGCCAGCAGCTCAGCTAGCGGGGGGGAGACCCAGTACTTC. This sequence joins TRBV7-9 and TRBJ2-5; 11 nucleotides agree with TRBD2. Germline trimming cut 4 bases from V and 5 bases from J; bases unmatched to any gene: 3. Germline V gene sequence: CDR1 SEHNR, CDR2 FQNEAQ (reference sequence). This CDR3 contains 14 residues. The complete variable domain, with remaining parts taken from reference TRBV7-9 and TRBJ2-5, reads DTGVSQNPRHKITKRGQNVTFRCDPISEHNRLYWYRQTLGQGPEFLTYFQNEAQLEKSRLLSDRFSAERPKGSFSTLEIQRTEQGDSAMYLCASSSASGGETQYFGPGTRLLVL.

The chain employs TRBV6-5 and TRBJ2-1; D assignment may be TRBD1 or TRBD2 (5 bases each). Trimming took 6 bases from V and 10 from J, leaving 16 bases between them. This CDR3 has 13 residues. Germline V CDR1 and CDR2: MNHEY, SVGAGI. In DNA, the CDR3 is TGTGCCAGCAGAGGGGACCCCCCGAAGGAGCAGTTCTTC. Translating it yields CASRGDPPKEQFF.

Details on this clonotype: This may be a read error, as it is one base from a much larger clone. The conserved closing phenylalanine or tryptophan is absent in this CDR3, likely reflecting a read error. This rearrangement joins TRBV6-2 or TRBV6-3 to TRBJ2-5; D not resolved. In germline, CDR1 is MNHEY, CDR2 SVGEGT. CDR3 length: 13 residues. V dropped 6 bases and J dropped 4 bases, with 12 bases sitting between them. CDR3 amino acids: CASSPGPRETQYL. CDR3 coding DNA: TGTGCCAGCAGCCCAGGACCTCGAGAGACCCAGTACCTC.

This clonotype was observed many times. The chain recombines TRBV14 with TRBJ2-3; no definite D call. The CDR3 contains 13 residues. V gave up 1 base and J gave up 4 bases, with 6 bases separating them. Germline V gene data show CDR1 as SGHDN and CDR2 as FVKESK. CDR3 coding DNA: TGTGCCAGCAGCCAAGTTGTGGCAGATACGCAGTATTTT. The encoded protein is CASSQVVADTQYF. The whole variable domain, filled in from reference TRBV14 and TRBJ2-3, reads EAGVTQFPSHSVIEKGQTVTLRCDPISGHDNLYWYRRVMGKEIKFLLHFVKESKQDESGMPNNRFLAERTGGTYSTLKVQPAELEDSGVYFCASSQVVADTQYFGPGTRLTVL.

This chain uses TRBV11-2 with TRBJ1-5, with TRBD1 matching over 7 bases. There are 15 residues in the CDR3. Germline V gives CDR1 SGHAT, CDR2 FQNNGV. V lost 6 bases to trimming and J lost 4 bases; unmatched junction nucleotides: 9. As DNA, the CDR3 is TGTGCCAGCAGTATACCGGGACAGAAAAATCAGCCCCAGCATTTT. It is translated as CASSIPGQKNQPQHF.

Many counts were recorded for this clonotype. The rearrangement links TRBV15 to TRBJ1-1; perhaps TRBD1 as D (5 bases). Trimming removed 6 bases from V and 1 base from J, with 12 bases in between. CDR3 length equals 14 residues. CDR1 and CDR2 from the germline V gene are LNHNV and YYDKDF (reference sequence). The CDR3 sequence is CATSFGGRNTEAFF. In nucleotides, the CDR3 is TGTGCCACCAGTTTCGGGGGAAGGAACACTGAAGCTTTCTTT.

This clonotype has just a few counts. J is TRBJ2-4 and V is TRBV20-1; 16 nucleotides agree with TRBD2. The junction had 6 bases not matched to a gene; V was cut back by 4 bases and J by 0 bases. In germline, CDR1 is DFQATT, CDR2 SNEGSKA (reference sequence). There are 18 residues in the CDR3. CDR3 region: CSATGLAGGRGAKNIQYF. The CDR3 DNA sequence: TGCAGTGCTACGGGACTAGCGGGAGGGCGAGGAGCCAAAAACATTCAGTACTTC.

The sample holds many counts of this clonotype. This chain joins TRBV7-9 and TRBJ2-1; TRBD2 matches 14 bases. The CDR3 consists of 14 residues. V gave up 5 bases and J gave up 9 bases; unmatched junction bases: 3. Germline V CDR1 and CDR2: SEHNR, FQNEAQ (reference sequence). The CDR3 coding sequence is TGTGCCAGCAGCCTCGGACTAGCGGGAGGTGAGCAGTTCTTC. This codes for CASSLGLAGGEQFF.

On this clonotype itself: It may be a read error: a sequence one base away is much more abundant. This sequence joins TRBV2 and TRBJ2-3; perhaps TRBD2 as D (5 bases). Trimming removed 3 bases at V and 10 bases at J, with 14 bases between. This CDR3 spans 13 amino acids. The germline gives CDR1 SNHLY, CDR2 FYNNEI. The CDR3 nucleotides read TGTGCCAGCAGTGAGACGGCACGGGATTCGCAGTATTTT. It encodes CASSETARDSQYF.

This chain joins TRBV19 and TRBJ1-5; possible D gene TRBD1, 6 bases. The germline V gene has CDR1 LNHDA and CDR2 SQIVND (reference sequence). The V and J ends lost 5 bases and 6 bases respectively, with 11 bases between them. The CDR3 runs 13 residues. CDR3 in amino acids: CASSEPGAQPQHF. CDR3 bases: TGTGCCAGTAGTGAACCAGGGGCTCAGCCCCAGCATTTT.

With regard to this clonotype: Germline is not matched at one junction end, which may reflect a read error. The chain employs TRBV15 and TRBJ2-1; the D is unclear. Germline CDR1 LNHNV, CDR2 YYDKDF (reference sequence). The CDR3 has 14 amino acids. The CDR3 region has the DNA TGTGCCACCACAGCCAGCAGGTCCTACAATGAGCGGTTCTTC. Translating gives CATTASRSYNERFF.

The CDR3 sequence is CASSGLAGGIEQFF. In DNA, the CDR3 is TGTGCCAGCAGTGGGCTAGCGGGGGGGATTGAGCAGTTCTTC. V and J are TRBV2 and TRBJ2-1; 12 bases are shared with TRBD2. CDR1 and CDR2 from the germline V gene are SNHLY and FYNNEI. V gave up 4 bases and J gave up 9 bases; unmatched junction bases: 4. This CDR3 comprises 14 residues.

This clonotype was seen repeatedly, ten times or more. The rearrangement uses TRBV28 and TRBJ2-3, with 11 bases identical to TRBD2. V lost 6 bases, J lost 4 bases, and 6 bases stayed unmatched. Germline lookup yields CDR1 MDHEN and CDR2 SYDVKM. The CDR3 is 15 residues long. CDR3 amino acids: CASSTGTSGADTQYF. The CDR3 DNA follows: TGTGCCAGCAGCACAGGGACTAGCGGAGCAGATACGCAGTATTTT.

Worth noting for this clonotype: This clone may be a read error of a much larger clone one base away. J is TRBJ1-1 and V is TRBV6-2 or TRBV6-3; 8 bases match TRBD1. Germline CDR1 is MNHEY and CDR2 is SVGEGT. The CDR3 spans 13 residues. The CDR3 here is CASKRQGYTEVFF. DNA for the CDR3: TGTGCCAGCAAACGACAGGGGTACACTGAAGTTTTCTTT.

This clonotype was picked up a small number of times. This chain joins TRBV4-1 and TRBJ2-1, with 7 nucleotides matching TRBD2. Germline V gene lookup returns CDR1 MGHRA and CDR2 YSYEKL. The CDR3 is 14 amino acids. Germline trimming cut 1 base from V and 9 bases from J; bases unmatched to any gene: 6. CDR3: CASSQVGSSGEQFF. CDR3 nucleotide sequence: TGCGCCAGCAGCCAAGTTGGGTCTAGCGGTGAGCAGTTCTTC.

The chain combines TRBV6-2 or TRBV6-3 with TRBJ2-2; TRBD2 aligns across 7 bases. Germline lookup yields CDR1 MNHEY and CDR2 SVGEGT. J lost 2 bases, V lost 7 bases, and 7 bases had no gene match. The length of the CDR3 is 15 residues. CDR3 sequence: CASNPGTTNTGELFF. DNA for the CDR3: TGTGCCAGCAATCCCGGGACTACCAACACCGGGGAGCTGTTTTTT.

Remarks on this clonotype: This clone may be a read error of a much larger clone one base away. V is TRBV4-1 and J is TRBJ2-5; no reliable D call. This CDR3 has 14 amino acids. Per germline, CDR1 MGHRA and CDR2 YSYEKL. CDR3 protein: CASSKDIGQETQYF. CDR3 in DNA: TGCGCCAGCAGCAAAGATATCGGTCAAGAGACCCAGTACTTC.

This chain joins TRBV19 and TRBJ2-3; a weak D match, TRBD2 (6 bases). Germline V gene lookup returns CDR1 LNHDA and CDR2 SQIVND (reference sequence). The V gene lost 6 bases and the J gene lost 0 bases, with 13 bases spanning the gap. CDR3 length: 15 residues. The DNA for the CDR3 is TGTGCCAGTAGATCGGGCGCGGGAAGCACAGATACGCAGTATTTT. Protein: CASRSGAGSTDTQYF.

A note on this clonotype: One end of the junction fails to match germline, which may point to a read error. The chain uses TRBV5-1 and TRBJ2-7, with 7 bases matching TRBD1. The CDR3 loop spans 14 amino acids. Per the germline V gene, CDR1 is SGHRS and CDR2 is YFSETQ. In DNA form, the CDR3 reads TGCTCCAGCAGCTATGGGCAGGGGGCCTACGAGCAGTACTTC. Translating gives CSSSYGQGAYEQYF.